The present T cell receptor beta chain was sequenced within a study of T cell repertoires in cytomegalovirus infection. Study outcomes and limitations: HLA-C-restricted TCR beta clonotypes specific for CMV led the ex vivo response.

TCRdb itself ran the reads through MiXCR, one entry per CDR3 protein. This sample yields more than 350,000 distinct CDR3 sequences, of which around 32% are seen a single time; 12% to 15% belongs to the top ten. CDR3 length: 18 residues. J was trimmed by 4 bases and V by 3 bases; bases with no gene match: 15. Turning to this clonotype: Antigen specificity is unknown.

The sequence derives from a human donor in good health (CMV status not recorded). Some clones in this sample may be carry-over from other donors' samples. This chain connects TRBV12-3 or TRBV12-4 to TRBJ2-3; 8 nucleotides match TRBD2. Sequenced sample: PBMCs. DNA for the CDR3: TGTGCCAGCAGTTTCCCCAGCGGGGGCCCTCAGTGGGCAGATACGCAGTATTTT. Translating it yields CASSFPSGGPQWADTQYF.